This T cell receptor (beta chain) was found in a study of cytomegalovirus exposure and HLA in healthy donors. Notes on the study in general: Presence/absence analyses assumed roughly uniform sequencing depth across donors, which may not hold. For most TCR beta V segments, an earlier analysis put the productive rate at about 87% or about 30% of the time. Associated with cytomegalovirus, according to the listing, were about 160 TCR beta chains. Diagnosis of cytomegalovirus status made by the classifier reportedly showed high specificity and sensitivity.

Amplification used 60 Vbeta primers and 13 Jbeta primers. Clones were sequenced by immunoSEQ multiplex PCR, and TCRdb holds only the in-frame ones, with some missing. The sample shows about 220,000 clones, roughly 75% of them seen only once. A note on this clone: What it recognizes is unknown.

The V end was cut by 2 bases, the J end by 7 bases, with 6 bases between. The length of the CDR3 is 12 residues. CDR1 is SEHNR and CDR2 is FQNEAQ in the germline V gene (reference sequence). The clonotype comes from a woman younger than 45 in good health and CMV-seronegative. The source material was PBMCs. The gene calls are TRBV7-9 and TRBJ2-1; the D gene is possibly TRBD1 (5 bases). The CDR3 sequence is CASSLKGNEQFF. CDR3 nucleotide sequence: TGTGCCAGCAGCTTAAAGGGGAATGAGCAGTTCTTC.